The 27 T cell receptor beta chains below were found in one sample sequenced in a study of regulatory dendritic cells for organ transplantation. Sorted T cells were CFSE-labeled and cultured approximately five days with allogeneic regulatory or mature dendritic cells at 1:10. No cognate antigen is known for these TCRs. The protocol was immunoSEQ multiplex PCR, while the TCRdb copy is restricted to in-frame clones and leaves out a portion. The sample yields roughly 12,000 clones, roughly 73% seen once. The sequencing sample was made of naive CD8+ T cells from blood cultured with regulatory dendritic cells. Subset noted: CD45RA+ naive T cells. These receptors all stem from a human donor in good health.

This rearrangement joins TRBV5-1 to TRBJ2-1, with 12 bases matching TRBD2. The V segment lost 6 bases and the J segment 8 bases; nucleotides outside the gene matches: 9. CDR1 and CDR2 (germline): SGHRS, YFSETQ. This CDR3 contains 15 residues. The CDR3 loop is CASTTSGGGMDEQFF. CDR3 DNA sequence: TGCGCCAGCACGACTAGCGGGGGAGGGATGGATGAGCAGTTCTTC.

CDR3 residues: CASSQTGALSGYTF. The CDR3 DNA follows: TGTGCCAGCAGCCAGACAGGGGCGTTAAGTGGCTACACCTTC. The chain carries TRBV9 and TRBJ1-2, with 8 bases matching TRBD1. CDR1 is SGDLS and CDR2 is YYNGEE in the germline V gene. The CDR3 loop spans 14 amino acids. The trim removed 4 bases at V and 7 bases at J, leaving 9 bases unmatched.

The gene calls are TRBV5-5 and TRBJ2-7; perhaps TRBD1 as D (6 bases). The V end lost 1 base, the J end lost 4 bases, and 12 bases lay between the germline ends. The CDR3 has 14 residues. CDR1 and CDR2 (germline): SGHKS, YYEKEE (reference sequence). For the CDR3, the DNA is TGTGCCAGCAGCTTGATTCAGGGGAGTTACGAGCAGTACTTC. Translated: CASSLIQGSYEQYF. The complete variable domain, with remaining parts taken from reference TRBV5-5 and TRBJ2-7, reads DAGVTQSPTHLIKTRGQQVTLRCSPISGHKSVSWYQQVLGQGPQFIFQYYEKEERGRGNFPDRFSARQFPNYSSELNVNALLLGDSALYLCASSLIQGSYEQYFGPGTRLTVT.

This chain uses TRBV29-1 with TRBJ2-7; TRBD1 aligns across 8 bases. CDR3 length: 13 amino acids. The germline V gene has CDR1 SQVTM and CDR2 ANQGSEA. Trimming at V came to 2 bases and at J to 1 base, leaving 1 base not matched to a gene. The CDR3 sequence is CSVEQGASYEQYF. For the CDR3, the DNA is TGCAGCGTTGAACAGGGGGCGTCCTACGAGCAGTACTTC.

The rearrangement joins TRBV2 to TRBJ1-5, with D maybe TRBD1 (6 bases). Germline assignment: CDR1 SNHLY and CDR2 FYNNEI. There are 15 residues in the CDR3. The V gene lost 8 bases and the J gene lost 2 bases, with 16 bases spanning the gap. The CDR3 loop is CASAGTPRGNQPQHF. DNA of the CDR3: TGTGCCAGCGCCGGGACACCTCGGGGCAATCAGCCCCAGCATTTT.

In nucleotides, the CDR3 is TGTGCCAGCAGCCTGGTGGGCAATTTGGATCTGGAGACCCAGTACTTC. Its protein product is CASSLVGNLDLETQYF. The J gene is TRBJ2-5, the V gene TRBV11-2; no clear D gene. Looked up from germline, CDR1 is SGHAT and CDR2 is FQNNGV. CDR3 size: 16 residues. Trimming shortened V by 5 bases and J by 5 bases, and 21 bases separated the two germline ends.

The J gene is TRBJ1-6, the V gene TRBV6-5; possibly TRBD1 for D (6 bases). Between the trimmed V and J ends, which lost 7 bases and 2 bases, there was a span of 12 bases. The germline CDR1 and CDR2 sequences are MNHEY and SVGAGI. CDR3 length: 15 amino acids. CDR3 coding DNA: TGTGCCAGCACCAGGGGTTCGCCCTATAATTCACCCCTCCACTTT. It codes for CASTRGSPYNSPLHF.

The chain joins TRBV6-5 to TRBJ1-4; TRBD1 aligns across 8 bases. Germline V gene data show CDR1 as MNHEY and CDR2 as SVGAGI. This CDR3 region has 16 residues. With V trimmed by 2 bases and J by 9 bases, 11 bases remained unmatched. The CDR3 DNA sequence: TGTGCCAGCAGTTACCTGCAGACAGGGGCAGATAAAAAACTGTTTTTT. It encodes CASSYLQTGADKKLFF.

The V call is TRBV2, the J call TRBJ1-6; 8 bases align to TRBD1. Germline CDR1 is SNHLY and CDR2 is FYNNEI. V dropped 8 bases and J dropped 7; count of bases not matched to a gene: 4. The CDR3 consists of 13 residues. CDR3 in amino acids: CASVDRENSPLHF. CDR3 nucleotide sequence: TGTGCCAGCGTGGACAGGGAGAATTCACCCCTCCACTTT.

The rearrangement links TRBV5-8 to TRBJ2-5; 9 bases agree with TRBD2. The CDR3 loop spans 16 amino acids. V shed 5 bases, J shed 4 bases, and the junction held 12 bases outside the gene matches. The germline CDR1 and CDR2 sequences are SGHTS and YDEGEE. The CDR3 DNA reads TGTGCCAGCAGTCCTGATCGACTAGCGGATCGAGAGACCCAGTACTTC. Translation gives CASSPDRLADRETQYF. Full variable domain (outside the CDR3, taken from reference TRBV5-8 and TRBJ2-5): EAGVTQSPTHLIKTRGQQATLRCSPISGHTSVYWYQQALGLGLQFLLWYDEGEERNRGNFPPRFSGRQFPNYSSELNVNALELEDSALYLCASSPDRLADRETQYFGPGTRLLVL.

This clone was counted once. The rearrangement uses TRBV5-8 and TRBJ2-4; D is perhaps TRBD1 (5 bases). The CDR3 consists of 19 residues. The germline V gene encodes CDR1 SGHTS and CDR2 YDEGEE. Trimming removed 3 bases from V and 0 bases from J, with 22 bases in between. CDR3 in DNA: TGTGCCAGCAGCTACGAAAAGAAAACAGGAATTATAGCCAAAAACATTCAGTACTTC. Translation gives CASSYEKKTGIIAKNIQYF.

The V gene is TRBV5-8, the J gene TRBJ1-2; D unclear. Germline lookup yields CDR1 SGHTS and CDR2 YDEGEE. The CDR3 length is 14 residues. Trimming pared 0 bases from V and 4 bases from J, leaving 10 bases between. The CDR3 DNA reads as TGTGCCAGCAGCTTGGGCAGATTTTCCTATGGCTACACCTTC. This codes for CASSLGRFSYGYTF.

The chain couples TRBV9 to TRBJ2-1, with a possible D match to TRBD1 (6 bases). The CDR3 totals 15 residues. Germline-derived CDR1 and CDR2 are SGDLS and YYNGEE. The V end was cut by 6 bases, the J end by 0 bases, with 13 bases between. CDR3 sequence: CASNTQGNSYNEQFF. In DNA form, the CDR3 reads TGTGCCAGCAACACACAGGGAAACTCCTACAATGAGCAGTTCTTC.

This clone was detected a few times. The chain uses TRBV9 and TRBJ2-5, with D possibly TRBD2 on 7 matching bases. The germline gives CDR1 SGDLS, CDR2 YYNGEE. V was shortened by 3 bases and J by 4 bases, with 16 bases between the two germline ends. The CDR3 runs to 15 residues. The CDR3 DNA sequence: TGTGCCAGCAGCGACGGGGCGGGGGCTGGAGAGACCCAGTACTTC. Translating it yields CASSDGAGAGETQYF.

The CDR3 spells CASSLTGGQYNEQFF. The DNA of the CDR3 is TGCGCCAGCAGCTTGACAGGGGGCCAATACAATGAGCAGTTCTTC. The chain employs TRBV5-1 and TRBJ2-1, with 9 positions matching TRBD1. CDR3 size: 15 residues. J was trimmed by 4 bases and V by 1 base; bases with no gene match: 3. Germline-derived CDR1 and CDR2 are SGHRS and YFSETQ.

This chain's CDR3 is CASSRNRGAGNEQFF. The CDR3 DNA sequence: TGTGCCAGCAGCCGGAACCGTGGGGCGGGGAATGAGCAGTTCTTC. The V and J genes are TRBV13 and TRBJ2-1, with D perhaps TRBD2 (6 bases). The CDR3 totals 15 residues. Deletions cut 5 bases from V and 7 bases from J, with 18 bases between. Germline V gene sequence: CDR1 PRHDT, CDR2 FYEKMQ (reference sequence).

V and J are TRBV9 and TRBJ2-7, with TRBD1 matching 7 bases. The trim removed 4 bases at V and 2 bases at J, leaving 9 bases unmatched. Germline V gene data show CDR1 as SGDLS and CDR2 as YYNGEE. This CDR3 is built from 15 residues. This CDR3 reads CASSPSGTATYEQYF. Here the CDR3 DNA reads TGTGCCAGCAGCCCCTCCGGGACAGCGACCTACGAGCAGTACTTC.

The J gene is TRBJ2-5, the V gene TRBV7-8; the match to TRBD1 covers 7 bases. CDR3 length: 14 amino acids. Germline CDR1 and CDR2: SGHVS and FQNEAQ. The V and J ends lost 3 bases and 2 bases, in that order; junction bases with no gene match: 3. The CDR3 protein is CASSLPGQQETQYF. DNA for the CDR3: TGTGCCAGCAGCTTGCCGGGACAGCAAGAGACCCAGTACTTC. Together with reference TRBV7-8 and TRBJ2-5, the CDR3 gives the full variable domain: GAGVSQSPRYKVAKRGQDVALRCDPISGHVSLFWYQQALGQGPEFLTYFQNEAQLDKSGLPSDRFFAERPEGSVSTLKIQRTQQEDSAVYLCASSLPGQQETQYFGPGTRLLVL.

The V call is TRBV11-2, the J call TRBJ2-3, with 7 bases matching TRBD1. The CDR3 loop spans 15 amino acids. V shed 4 bases, J shed 0 bases, and the junction held 4 bases outside the gene matches. Germline-derived CDR1 and CDR2 are SGHAT and FQNNGV. CDR3: CASSSRDRSTDTQYF. The CDR3 DNA reads TGTGCCAGCAGCTCCCGGGACAGAAGCACAGATACGCAGTATTTT.

V is TRBV4-2 and J is TRBJ2-2, with D possibly being TRBD2 (5 bases). Deletions cut 5 bases from V and 0 bases from J, with 7 bases between. The germline V gene has CDR1 LGHNA and CDR2 YNFKEQ. This CDR3 has 14 residues. The CDR3 nucleotides read TGTGCCAGCAGCGAACTAGCGAACACCGGGGAGCTGTTTTTT. Amino acids: CASSELANTGELFF.

The genes are TRBV2 and TRBJ1-6, with TRBD1 matching over 8 bases. The CDR3 covers 15 residues. Germline CDR1 reads SNHLY; CDR2 reads FYNNEI. V dropped 4 bases and J dropped 8; count of bases not matched to a gene: 7. The CDR3 loop is CASSVSGTGHSPLHF. The CDR3, as DNA: TGTGCCAGCAGTGTATCCGGGACAGGCCATTCACCCCTCCACTTT.

The rearrangement uses TRBV9 and TRBJ1-3; D remains unclear. This CDR3 region has 16 residues. Trimming took 0 bases from V and 1 from J, leaving 11 bases between them. Germline CDR1 reads SGDLS; CDR2 reads YYNGEE. The CDR3 bases are TGTGCCAGCAGCGTAGATCGGTCTAGTTCTGGAAACACCATATATTTT. This sequence encodes CASSVDRSSSGNTIYF.

This clone has more than one count but fewer than ten. The chain has TRBV9 and TRBJ1-3; D is undetermined. Trimming took 3 bases from V and 8 from J, leaving 12 bases between them. From germline, CDR1 is SGDLS and CDR2 YYNGEE. The CDR3 has 13 residues. The CDR3 DNA reads as TGTGCCAGCAGCGAAGTGGGCTTGGACACCATATATTTT. Translated: CASSEVGLDTIYF.

The CDR3 sequence: CASSGGAGSAQPQYF. DNA for the CDR3: TGTGCCAGCAGCGGAGGGGCGGGCAGTGCTCAACCGCAGTATTTT. The V gene is TRBV7-9, the J gene TRBJ2-3; weak D call: TRBD2 (6 bases). With 5 bases removed from V and 10 bases from J, the gap between germline ends came to 22 bases. Germline CDR1 and CDR2: SEHNR and FQNEAQ (reference sequence). The CDR3 is 15 residues long.

The genes are TRBV7-9 and TRBJ2-1; tentative D call: TRBD1 (6 bases). The V and J ends lost 5 bases and 4 bases respectively, with 15 bases between them. The CDR3 is 15 amino acids. Germline CDR1 SEHNR, CDR2 FQNEAQ (reference sequence). CDR3 DNA sequence: TGTGCCAGCAGCCCTCGGGACAAAAATTACAATGAGCAGTTCTTC. This codes for CASSPRDKNYNEQFF.

This chain links TRBV27 with TRBJ2-7; 7 nucleotides match TRBD2. CDR3 length: 13 amino acids. The ends lost 7 bases at V and 4 bases at J; junction bases unmatched: 7. The germline gives CDR1 MNHEY, CDR2 SMNVEV (reference sequence). CDR3: CASTDLGGYEQYF. CDR3 nucleotide sequence: TGTGCCAGCACCGACTTGGGGGGGTACGAGCAGTACTTC.

The genes are TRBV9 and TRBJ2-7, with 8 bases that match TRBD2. Germline V gene sequence: CDR1 SGDLS, CDR2 YYNGEE. The CDR3 sequence is 16 residues long. V was clipped by 0 bases and J by 2 bases; unmatched bases: 7. DNA for the CDR3: TGTGCCAGCAGCGTAGATGCGGGGGGACCCGCCTACGAGCAGTACTTC. Protein sequence: CASSVDAGGPAYEQYF.